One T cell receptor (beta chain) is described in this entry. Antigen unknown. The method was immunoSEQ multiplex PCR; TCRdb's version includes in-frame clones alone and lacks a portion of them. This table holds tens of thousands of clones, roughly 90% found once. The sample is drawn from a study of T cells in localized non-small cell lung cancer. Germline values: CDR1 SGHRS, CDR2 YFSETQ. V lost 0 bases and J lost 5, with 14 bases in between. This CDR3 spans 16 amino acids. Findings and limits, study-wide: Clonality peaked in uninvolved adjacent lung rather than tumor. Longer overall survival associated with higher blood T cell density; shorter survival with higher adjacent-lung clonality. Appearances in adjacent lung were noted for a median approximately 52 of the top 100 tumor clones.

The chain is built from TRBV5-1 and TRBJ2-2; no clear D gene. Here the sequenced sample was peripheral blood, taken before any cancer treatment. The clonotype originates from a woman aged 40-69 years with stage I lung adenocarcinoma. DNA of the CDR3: TGCGCCAGCAGCTTGGAAAGCGCTGACGTGACCGGGGAGCTGTTTTTT. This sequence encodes CASSLESADVTGELFF.